This is a list of T cell receptor beta chains from one sample in a study of T-cell memory formation after mild COVID-19. TCRdb fed the 5' RACE reads into MiXCR, producing one record per CDR3 protein. Among 300,000 to 400,000 distinct CDR3 sequences listed, about an eighth were seen once. Source material: PBMCs or a T cell subset sorted from them (not recorded which). Source of these receptors: a man younger than 30 who had mild COVID-19 (a few samples of this study predate the infection). Cell type and time point are not known. The CDR3 runs from the conserved cysteine through the conserved F or W. D genes are given only for firm matches. Some rows mark clone size as missing; the rest say once, few, many or name a class of expanded clone.

>TRBJ2-5|NA|NA|TRBV6-4
TGTGCCAGCAGTGGACGGATCGGTGGGACCCAGTACTTC
CASSGRIGGTQYF
>TRBJ2-1|NA|few|TRBV7-2
TGTGCCAGCAGCGCAGGTCAGGGCGTCAATGAGCAGTTCTTC
CASSAGQGVNEQFF
>TRBJ1-5|NA|NA|TRBV20-1
TGCAGTGCTAGACCTACGCCGGGGGCGGGAGGTCAGCCCCAGCATTTT
CSARPTPGAGGQPQHF
>TRBJ2-3|NA|NA|TRBV2
TGTGCCAGCAAGGGTGTTGATACGCAGTATTTT
CASKGVDTQYF
>TRBJ2-1|NA|NA|TRBV7-2
TGTGCCAGCAGGAAGATGGGGGTCTTCTACAATGAGCAGTTCTTC
CASRKMGVFYNEQFF
>TRBJ1-1|TRBD1|NA|TRBV7-9
TGTGCCAGCAGCTCCATAGACAGGGGGCTTACTGAAGCTTTCTTT
CASSSIDRGLTEAFF
>TRBJ2-7|NA|few|TRBV9
TGTGCCAGCAGCGTAGAAGGGTCAGGTGGAGACGAGCAGTACTTC
CASSVEGSGGDEQYF
>TRBJ2-2|NA|NA|TRBV20-1
TGCAGTGCTAGCCCCCTCGGGGGTGGGGTCACCGGGGAGCTGTTTTTT
CSASPLGGGVTGELFF
>TRBJ2-2|NA|few|TRBV4-3
TGCGCCAGCAGCCAAGGCCGAGGCGGGGAGCTGTTTTTT
CASSQGRGGELFF
>TRBJ1-1|NA|NA|TRBV9
TGTGCCAGCAGCGTTGAGGGGGAAGGGACTGAAGCTTTCTTT
CASSVEGEGTEAFF
>TRBJ2-1|TRBD1|few|TRBV7-7
TGTGCCAGCAGCTTGGGACAGGTAAACAATGAGCAGTTCTTC
CASSLGQVNNEQFF
>TRBJ1-4|TRBD1|few|TRBV4-2
TGTGCCAGCAGCCACCGACCGGGACAGGGGTTAGCTAATGAAAAACTGTTTTTT
CASSHRPGQGLANEKLFF
>TRBJ1-6|TRBD1|many|TRBV5-1
TGCGCCAGCAGCTTGGAATCTCCAGGACAGGGGATTCGGGGCCTTTATAATTCACCCCTCCACTTT
CASSLESPGQGIRGLYNSPLHF
>TRBJ1-4|TRBD1|few|TRBV6-2/TRBV6-3
TGTGCCAGCAGGAGACAGGGTCGGCATAATGAAAAACTGTTTTTT
CASRRQGRHNEKLFF
>TRBJ2-3|NA|many|TRBV20-1
TGCAGTGCAACTACAGATACGCAGTATTTT
CSATTDTQYF
>TRBJ1-1|TRBD1|few|TRBV14
TGTGCCAGCAGCCAACCTAGACAGGGGATATTGAACACTGAAGCTTTCTTT
CASSQPRQGILNTEAFF
>TRBJ1-1|NA|NA|TRBV7-6
TGTGCCAGCAGCAACCCCGGGGGGGGGGACACTGAAGCTTTCTTT
CASSNPGGGDTEAFF
>TRBJ1-4|NA|few|TRBV4-2
TGTGCCAGCAGCCACTGGGGGGGTTCTAATGAAAAACTGTTTTTT
CASSHWGGSNEKLFF
>TRBJ2-7|NA|few|TRBV12-3/TRBV12-4
TGTGCCAGCAGTTTCGGAGGAGGGGTACCCGAGCAGTACTTC
CASSFGGGVPEQYF
>TRBJ1-5|TRBD1|many|TRBV19
TGTGCCAGTAGTACACAGGGGGCAGAGGATCAGCCCCAGCATTTT
CASSTQGAEDQPQHF
>TRBJ2-1|NA|NA|TRBV29-1
TGCAGCGTTGGGTGGGGGAATGAGCAGTTCTTC
CSVGWGNEQFF
>TRBJ2-1|NA|few|TRBV12-3/TRBV12-4
TGTGCCAGCAGTTTGGGTGGACGGCGGAATGAGCAGTTCTTC
CASSLGGRRNEQFF
>TRBJ2-7|NA|NA|TRBV7-6
TGTGCCAGCAGCTCACAGGGTGGGCAGTACTTC
CASSSQGGQYF
>TRBJ1-1|NA|many|TRBV12-3/TRBV12-4
TGTGCCAGCAGCTCCAGGGGATTGAACACTGAAGCTTTCTTT
CASSSRGLNTEAFF
>TRBJ2-1|NA|many|TRBV6-5
TGTGCCAGCTCTAGGGGAGATGTCTCCTACAATGAGCAGTTCTTC
CASSRGDVSYNEQFF
>TRBJ1-1|NA|few|TRBV3-1
TGTGCCAGCAGCCTTCAGGGGTCTGGCACTGAAGCTTTCTTT
CASSLQGSGTEAFF
>TRBJ2-2|TRBD1|NA|TRBV6-5
TGTGCCAGCAGTTACCCTCCAGGGGGCATGAACACCGGGGAGCTGTTTTTT
CASSYPPGGMNTGELFF
>TRBJ1-6|NA|few|TRBV2
TGTGCCACAGTATTACACGCGAGCTCCTATAATTCACCCCTCCACTTT
CATVLHASSYNSPLHF
>TRBJ2-3|NA|NA|TRBV10-2
TGCGCCAGCGGGGGGCCCACAGATACGCAGTATTTT
CASGGPTDTQYF
>TRBJ2-3|TRBD1|few|TRBV2
TGTGCCAGCACCGGGCGTGGGGGACAGGGCCCAGATACGCAGTATTTT
CASTGRGGQGPDTQYF
>TRBJ1-1|NA|many|TRBV10-3
TGTGCCATCATGGAGACCCGCGACACTGAAGCTTTCTTT
CAIMETRDTEAFF
>TRBJ1-1|TRBD1|NA|TRBV20-1
TGCAGTGCTAGAGACACAGGGGCGAACACTGAAGCTTTCTTT
CSARDTGANTEAFF
>TRBJ1-2|NA|few|TRBV28
TGTGCCAGCAGCGACAAGTTCGGCTACACCTTC
CASSDKFGYTF
>TRBJ2-5|NA|few|TRBV7-8
TGTGCCAGCAGCTCCGAACAGGGTGAGACCCAGTACTTC
CASSSEQGETQYF
>TRBJ1-1|NA|few|TRBV5-1
TGCGCCAGCAGCTTGGGGTTGTTCGAGAACACTGAAGCTTTCTTT
CASSLGLFENTEAFF
>TRBJ2-7|NA|NA|TRBV10-3
TGTGCCATCGGGGGTCAGAGCTCCTACGAGCAGTACTTC
CAIGGQSSYEQYF
>TRBJ1-6|TRBD1|many|TRBV6-2/TRBV6-3
TGTGCCAGCACCGACCGGGACAGGGTGAATAATTCACCCCTCCACTTT
CASTDRDRVNNSPLHF
>TRBJ2-1|TRBD1|few|TRBV6-6
TGTGCCAGCAGCCGGACAGGGGTTAGCTCCTACAATGAGCAGTTCTTC
CASSRTGVSSYNEQFF
>TRBJ1-3|TRBD1|many|TRBV10-3
TGTGCCACCCAAACTTGGACAGGTCTCTCTGGAAACACCATATATTTT
CATQTWTGLSGNTIYF
>TRBJ1-2|NA|many|TRBV6-2/TRBV6-3
TGTGCCAGCAGTTACTCGTTTCGTAAAAACAGGGACTATGGCTACACCTTC
CASSYSFRKNRDYGYTF
>TRBJ2-3|NA|many|TRBV20-1
TGCAGTGCTGGGGGTGGGCGTGGCACAGATACGCAGTATTTT
CSAGGGRGTDTQYF
>TRBJ2-7|NA|NA|TRBV6-2/TRBV6-3
TGTGCCAGCACCCCGGGCAGTAACTCCTACGAGCAGTACTTC
CASTPGSNSYEQYF
>TRBJ2-3|TRBD2|few|TRBV7-2
TGTGCCAGCAGTTCAACTAGCGGGTACACAGATACGCAGTATTTT
CASSSTSGYTDTQYF
>TRBJ2-3|TRBD2|few|TRBV15
TGTGCCACCAGCAGGGGTAGCGGGGGACTTACAGATACGCAGTATTTT
CATSRGSGGLTDTQYF
>TRBJ1-1|NA|few|TRBV3-1
TGTGCCAGCAGCCCGGGCCAATCGGAGACTGAAGCTTTCTTT
CASSPGQSETEAFF
>TRBJ1-2|TRBD1|few|TRBV20-1
TGCAGTGCCGAAGCGGGACAGGGCCCCTCCTATGGCTACACCTTC
CSAEAGQGPSYGYTF
>TRBJ2-7|NA|NA|TRBV13
TGTGCCAGCAGCCCCCGGTCGCGGGGCGCCTCGGGGGAGCAGTACTTC
CASSPRSRGASGEQYF
>TRBJ2-7|NA|many|TRBV7-2
TGTGCCAGCAGCTCCGGGTTTGACGAGCAGTACTTC
CASSSGFDEQYF
>TRBJ1-6|NA|few|TRBV5-1
TGCGCCAGCAGCCTGGGTCCCGAGGGGTCACCCCTCCACTTT
CASSLGPEGSPLHF